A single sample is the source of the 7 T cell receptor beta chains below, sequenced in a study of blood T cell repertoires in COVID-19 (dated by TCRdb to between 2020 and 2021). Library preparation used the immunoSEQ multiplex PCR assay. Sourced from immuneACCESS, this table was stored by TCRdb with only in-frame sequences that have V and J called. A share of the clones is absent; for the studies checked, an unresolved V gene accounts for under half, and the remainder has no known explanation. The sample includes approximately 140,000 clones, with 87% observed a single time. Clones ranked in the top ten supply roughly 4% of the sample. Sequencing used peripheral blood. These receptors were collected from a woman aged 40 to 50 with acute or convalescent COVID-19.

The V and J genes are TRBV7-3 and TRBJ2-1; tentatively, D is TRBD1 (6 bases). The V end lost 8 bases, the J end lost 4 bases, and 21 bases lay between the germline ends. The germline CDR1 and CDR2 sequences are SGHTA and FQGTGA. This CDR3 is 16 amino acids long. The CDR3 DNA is TGTGCCAGCTCACCTTCCGGGACAAGTTCTTACAATGAGCAGTTCTTC. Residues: CASSPSGTSSYNEQFF.

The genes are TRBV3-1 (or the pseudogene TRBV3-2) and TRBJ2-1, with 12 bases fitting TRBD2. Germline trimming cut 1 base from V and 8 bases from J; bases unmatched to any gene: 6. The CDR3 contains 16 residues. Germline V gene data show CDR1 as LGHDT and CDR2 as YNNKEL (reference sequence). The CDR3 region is CASSQGLAGAGHEQFF. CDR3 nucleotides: TGTGCCAGCAGCCAAGGACTAGCGGGAGCAGGCCATGAGCAGTTCTTC.

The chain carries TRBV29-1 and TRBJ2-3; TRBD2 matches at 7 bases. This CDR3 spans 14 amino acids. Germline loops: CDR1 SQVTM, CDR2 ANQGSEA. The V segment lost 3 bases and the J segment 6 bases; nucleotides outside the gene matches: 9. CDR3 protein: CSVESAGASDTQYF. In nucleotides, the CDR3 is TGCAGCGTTGAGTCGGCGGGAGCGTCGGATACGCAGTATTTT.

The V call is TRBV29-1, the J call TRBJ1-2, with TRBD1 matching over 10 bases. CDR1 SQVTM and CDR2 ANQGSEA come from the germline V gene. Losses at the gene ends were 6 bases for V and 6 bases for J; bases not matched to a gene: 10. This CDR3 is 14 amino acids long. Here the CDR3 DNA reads TGCAGCGTCCTCGGGACAGGGGTTTCCAATGGCTACACCTTC. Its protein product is CSVLGTGVSNGYTF.

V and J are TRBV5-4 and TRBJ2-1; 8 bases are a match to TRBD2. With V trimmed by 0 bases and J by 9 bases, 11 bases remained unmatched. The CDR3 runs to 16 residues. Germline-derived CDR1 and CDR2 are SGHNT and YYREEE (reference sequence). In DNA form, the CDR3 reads TGTGCCAGCAGCTTGGCCCCGGGACTAGGGGCCGGTGAGCAGTTCTTC. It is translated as CASSLAPGLGAGEQFF.

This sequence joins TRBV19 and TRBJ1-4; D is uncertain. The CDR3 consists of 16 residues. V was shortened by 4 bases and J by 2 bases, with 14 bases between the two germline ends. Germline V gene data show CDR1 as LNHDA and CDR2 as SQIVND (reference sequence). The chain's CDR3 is CASSTSEGETNEKLFF. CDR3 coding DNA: TGTGCCAGTAGTACAAGCGAGGGAGAGACTAATGAAAAACTGTTTTTT.

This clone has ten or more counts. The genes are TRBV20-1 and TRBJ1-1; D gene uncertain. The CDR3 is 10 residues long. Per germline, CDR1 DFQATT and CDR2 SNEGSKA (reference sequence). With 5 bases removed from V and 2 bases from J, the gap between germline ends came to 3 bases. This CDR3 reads CSAQNTEAFF. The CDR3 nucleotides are TGCAGTGCTCAAAACACTGAAGCTTTCTTT.